This T cell receptor (beta chain) is drawn from a study of blood T cell repertoires in COVID-19. TCRdb's table, derived via immunoSEQ multiplex PCR, lists solely in-frame clones and lacks some. The repertoire has a few hundred thousand clones, roughly nine tenths of them found once; the top ten carry 0.9% to 1.2%. Germline V gives CDR1 SEHNR, CDR2 FQNEAQ (reference sequence). CDR3 length: 15 residues. V lost 7 bases to trimming and J lost 2 bases, with 17 bases between them. The chain couples TRBV7-9 to TRBJ1-1; tentatively, D is TRBD1 (6 bases). The sample consisted of PBMCs or T cells enriched from blood (not recorded which). The receptor comes from a woman aged 30 to 39 who had recovered from COVID-19. The CDR3 DNA reads TGTGCCAGCACCTCTAGGGGGGGATTCAACACTGAAGCTTTCTTT. This encodes CASTSRGGFNTEAFF.